A selection of T cell receptor beta chains follows, all from one sample in a study of glioma-infiltrating T cells. Via MiXCR, TCRdb re-called the multiplex PCR reads, giving one row per CDR3 protein. This sample has some 110,000 distinct CDR3 sequences, with around 23% found just once. The sample was glioma tissue, nonneoplastic brain tissue, or PBMCs (not recorded which). Receptors were obtained from a human donor with low-grade glioma or glioblastoma, undergoing nonglioma brain surgery, or in good health (not recorded which). CDR3s include the opening cysteine and the closing phenylalanine or tryptophan. The D gene is left open where the match is weak. Only some rows state a clone size, as once, few, many or a class for expanded clones.

d_call	v_call	j_call	clone_size	cdr3_aa	cdr3_nt
TRBD2	TRBV6-1	TRBJ2-7	-	CASSGAGTRASYKQYF	TGTGCCAGCAGTGGCGCCGGGACTAGAGCCTCCTACAAGCAGTACTTC
TRBD1	TRBV18	TRBJ1-6	-	CASSPGQDNSPLHF	TGTGCCAGCTCACCGGGACAGGATAATTCACCCCTCCACTTT
TRBD1	TRBV12-3/TRBV12-4	TRBJ1-2	-	CASSPGQGKVYGYTF	TGTGCCAGCAGTCCCGGACAGGGGAAAGTCTATGGCTACACCTTC
TRBD2	TRBV2	TRBJ2-3	-	CASSPQLAGSTDTQYF	TGTGCCAGCAGTCCCCAACTAGCGGGGTCCACAGATACGCAGTATTTT
TRBD2	TRBV6-2/TRBV6-3	TRBJ2-3	-	CASSLSIAGAGTDTQYF	TGTGCCAGCAGTTTAAGTATAGCGGGAGCCGGCACAGATACGCAGTATTTT
-	TRBV27	TRBJ2-1	many	CASSLDRDSYNEQFF	TGTGCCAGCAGTTTAGACCGAGACTCCTACAATGAGCAGTTCTTC
TRBD1	TRBV6-1	TRBJ2-7	many	CASRPTGDGHEQYF	TGTGCCAGCAGACCGACAGGGGATGGCCACGAGCAGTACTTC
-	TRBV7-9	TRBJ2-3	many	CASSSVLANTDTQYF	TGTGCCAGCAGCTCTGTCCTCGCCAATACAGATACGCAGTATTTT
-	TRBV25-1	TRBJ2-7	many	CASSEIVSYEQYF	TGTGCCAGCAGTGAAATAGTGTCCTACGAGCAGTACTTC
-	TRBV3-1	TRBJ1-5	-	CASSQDKRRNQPQHF	TGTGCCAGCAGCCAAGATAAGAGGCGCAATCAGCCCCAGCATTTT
-	TRBV7-9	TRBJ2-3	many	CASSSRTGPADTQYF	TGTGCCAGCAGCTCCCGGACTGGACCAGCAGATACGCAGTATTTT
-	TRBV7-6	TRBJ2-6	few	CASSSPTGQGLRNSGANVLTF	TGTGCCAGCAGCTCCCCCACGGGGCAGGGTTTGAGAAACTCTGGGGCCAACGTCCTGACTTTC
TRBD2	TRBV10-3	TRBJ2-1	few	CAISEAAGGRGFDEQFF	TGTGCCATCAGTGAGGCGGCGGGGGGAAGAGGTTTCGATGAGCAGTTCTTC
TRBD2	TRBV7-2	TRBJ2-3	-	CASSQGLAGPTDTQYF	TGTGCCAGCAGCCAGGGACTAGCGGGCCCTACAGATACGCAGTATTTT
TRBD2	TRBV7-3	TRBJ2-1	-	CASSLMGGRADNEKFF	TGTGCCAGCAGCTTAATGGGCGGGAGGGCCGACAATGAGAAGTTCTTC
-	TRBV28	TRBJ1-2	many	CASTPGAANYGYTF	TGTGCCAGCACCCCAGGCGCAGCTAACTATGGCTACACCTTC
-	TRBV20-1	TRBJ1-3	many	CSARDYQGANTIYF	TGCAGTGCTAGAGATTATCAGGGCGCCAACACCATATATTTT
TRBD2	TRBV7-9	TRBJ2-3	many	CASSWTSYTDTQYF	TGTGCCAGCAGCTGGACTAGTTACACAGATACGCAGTATTTT
-	TRBV28	TRBJ1-2	many	CATRTQNYGYTF	TGTGCCACCCGGACACAAAACTATGGCTACACCTTC
-	TRBV9	TRBJ2-7	-	CASSASPNSYEQYF	TGTGCCAGCAGCGCCAGTCCCAACTCCTACGAGCAGTACTTC
TRBD2	TRBV6-2/TRBV6-3	TRBJ2-3	many	CASSYSGTSADTQYF	TGTGCCAGCAGTTACTCGGGGACTAGTGCAGATACGCAGTATTTT
-	TRBV11-2	TRBJ1-1	-	CASSLIASGNTEAFF	TGTGCCAGCAGCTTAATCGCATCGGGGAACACTGAAGCTTTCTTT
-	TRBV6-1	TRBJ1-3	many	CASSEVEGNTIYF	TGTGCCAGCAGTGAAGTGGAGGGAAACACCATATATTTT
-	TRBV18	TRBJ1-1	many	CASSPRKGEAFF	TGTGCCAGCTCACCTAGAAAGGGTGAAGCTTTCTTT
TRBD2	TRBV20-1	TRBJ2-7	many	CSAKGTSEYEQYF	TGCAGTGCTAAGGGTACTAGCGAATACGAGCAGTACTTC
TRBD1	TRBV4-3	TRBJ1-2	many	CASSQTGWSYGYTF	TGCGCCAGCAGCCAGACAGGGTGGAGCTATGGCTACACCTTC
TRBD2	TRBV6-1	TRBJ2-5	many	CASSETSGRIQETQYF	TGTGCCAGCAGTGAGACTAGCGGGAGGATTCAAGAGACCCAGTACTTC
TRBD2	TRBV7-2	TRBJ2-7	many	CASSSYPNSGRALLEQYF	TGTGCCAGCAGCTCCTACCCCAATAGCGGGAGGGCGTTGCTCGAGCAGTACTTC
-	TRBV18	TRBJ1-1	many	CASSPYSEDTEAFF	TGTGCCAGCTCACCGTACTCAGAAGACACTGAAGCTTTCTTT
TRBD1	TRBV6-1	TRBJ2-3	many	CASTGGRDRYTQYF	TGTGCCAGCACAGGGGGCCGCGACAGATATACGCAGTATTTT
TRBD2	TRBV4-1	TRBJ2-7	many	CASSLLAGVSYEQYF	TGCGCCAGCAGCCTCCTAGCGGGAGTAAGCTACGAGCAGTACTTC
-	TRBV6-2/TRBV6-3	TRBJ2-3	medium-sized	CASSYPTDTQYF	TGTGCCAGCAGTTACCCGACGGATACGCAGTATTTT
TRBD2	TRBV29-1	TRBJ2-1	-	CSTLGLGNEQFF	TGCAGCACCCTGGGACTAGGGAATGAGCAGTTCTTC
-	TRBV12-3/TRBV12-4	TRBJ2-5	many	CASSPRGETQYF	TGTGCCAGCAGTCCACGGGGAGAGACCCAGTACTTC